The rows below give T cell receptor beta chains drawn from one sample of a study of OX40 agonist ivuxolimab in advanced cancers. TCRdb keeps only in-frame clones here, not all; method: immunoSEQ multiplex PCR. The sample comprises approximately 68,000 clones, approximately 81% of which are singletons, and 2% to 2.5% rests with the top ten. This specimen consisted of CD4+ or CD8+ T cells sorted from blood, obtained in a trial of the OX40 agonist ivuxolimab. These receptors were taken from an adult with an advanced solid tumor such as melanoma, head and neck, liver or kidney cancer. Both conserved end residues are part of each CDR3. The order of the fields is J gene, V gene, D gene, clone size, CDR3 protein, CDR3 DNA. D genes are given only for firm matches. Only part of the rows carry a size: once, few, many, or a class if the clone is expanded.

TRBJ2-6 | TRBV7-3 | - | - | CASSLGPSGANVLTF | TGTGCCAGCAGCTTAGGACCCTCTGGGGCCAACGTCCTGACTTTC
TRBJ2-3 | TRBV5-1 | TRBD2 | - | CASSSGGTSGGLDTQYF | TGCGCCAGCAGCTCAGGAGGCACTAGCGGGGGATTAGATACGCAGTATTTT
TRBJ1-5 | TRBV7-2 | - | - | CASSLGGNSNQPQHF | TGTGCCAGCAGCTTAGGGGGAAATAGCAATCAGCCCCAGCATTTT
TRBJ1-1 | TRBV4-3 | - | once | CASSQVTQGNTEAFF | TGCGCCAGCAGCCAAGTAACCCAGGGGAACACTGAAGCTTTCTTT
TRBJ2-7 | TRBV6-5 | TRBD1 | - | CASSRTGTGGPQQYF | TGTGCCAGCAGCCGAACCGGGACAGGGGGCCCGCAGCAGTACTTC
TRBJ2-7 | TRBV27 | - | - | CASTPIARGNYEQYF | TGTGCCAGCACGCCGATCGCCAGGGGAAACTACGAGCAGTACTTC
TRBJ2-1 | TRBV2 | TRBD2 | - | CASRGTTLAGNEQFF | TGTGCCAGCAGGGGGACAACGCTAGCGGGCAATGAGCAGTTCTTC
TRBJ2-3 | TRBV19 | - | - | CASSEARISDTQYF | TGTGCCAGTAGCGAGGCTCGTATTTCAGATACGCAGTATTTT
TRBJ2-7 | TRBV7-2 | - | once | CASSQGRGNEQYF | TGTGCCAGCAGCCAGGGCCGGGGGAACGAGCAGTACTTC
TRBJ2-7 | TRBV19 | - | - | CASSQSVQVSSYEQYF | TGTGCCAGTAGCCAAAGTGTGCAGGTGAGCTCCTACGAGCAGTACTTC
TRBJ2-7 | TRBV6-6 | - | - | CASSYVQRPYEQYF | TGTGCCAGCAGTTACGTCCAACGCCCCTACGAGCAGTACTTC
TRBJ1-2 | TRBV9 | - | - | CASSTIHGGYTF | TGTGCCAGCAGCACGATTCACGGAGGCTACACCTTC
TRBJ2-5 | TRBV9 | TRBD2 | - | CASSAGLAEETQYF | TGTGCCAGCAGCGCAGGACTAGCGGAAGAGACCCAGTACTTC
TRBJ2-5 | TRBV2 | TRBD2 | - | CASSSGTSGSPAETQYF | TGTGCCAGCAGCTCCGGGACTAGCGGGAGCCCCGCCGAGACCCAGTACTTC
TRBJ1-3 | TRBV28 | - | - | CASSPSLRSSGNTIYF | TGTGCCAGCAGCCCCAGCCTGAGATCCTCTGGAAACACCATATATTTT
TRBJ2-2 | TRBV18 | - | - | CASSPPRNTGELFF | TGTGCCAGCTCACCACCCCGGAACACCGGGGAGCTGTTTTTT
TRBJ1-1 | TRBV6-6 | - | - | CASRFRPNTFEAFF | TGTGCCAGCAGATTCCGTCCAAACACCTTCGAAGCTTTCTTT
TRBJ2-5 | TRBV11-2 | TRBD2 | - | CASTPGGGLETQYF | TGTGCCAGCACCCCCGGCGGGGGGCTAGAGACCCAGTACTTC
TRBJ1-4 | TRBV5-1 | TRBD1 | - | CASSLGDRASTNEKLFF | TGCGCCAGCAGCTTGGGGGACAGGGCGTCAACTAATGAAAAACTGTTTTTT
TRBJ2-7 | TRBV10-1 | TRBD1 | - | CASKRTGKRRYF | TGCGCCAGCAAGAGGACAGGGAAACGGCGGTACTTC
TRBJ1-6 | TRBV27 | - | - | CASSYRDGPFTLHF | TGTGCCAGCAGTTACCGGGACGGACCTTTCACCCTCCACTTT
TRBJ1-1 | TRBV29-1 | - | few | CSVDDNRDTEAFF | TGCAGCGTTGATGACAATCGGGACACTGAAGCTTTCTTT
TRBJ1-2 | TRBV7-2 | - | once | CASSRSSYDPYGYTF | TGTGCCAGCAGCAGATCCTCCTACGACCCATATGGCTACACCTTC
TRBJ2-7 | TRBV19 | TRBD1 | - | CASSPRTGVGYEQYF | TGTGCCAGTAGTCCCCGGACAGGGGTAGGCTACGAGCAGTACTTC
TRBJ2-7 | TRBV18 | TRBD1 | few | CASSPWDRSSYEQYF | TGTGCCAGCTCACCATGGGACAGGAGCTCCTACGAGCAGTACTTC
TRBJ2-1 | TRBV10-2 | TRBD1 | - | CASRGSRSAGGSYNEQFF | TGCGCCAGCAGGGGGTCACGCTCGGCAGGGGGCTCCTACAATGAGCAGTTCTTC
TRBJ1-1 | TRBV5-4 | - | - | CASSRRVNTEAFF | TGTGCCAGCAGCCGCAGAGTGAACACTGAAGCTTTCTTT
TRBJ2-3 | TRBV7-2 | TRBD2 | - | CASSLGGTDTQYF | TGTGCCAGCAGCTTGGGGGGGACAGATACGCAGTATTTT
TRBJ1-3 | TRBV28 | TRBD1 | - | CASLEGATGNTIYF | TGTGCCAGTCTAGAGGGGGCAACTGGAAACACCATATATTTT
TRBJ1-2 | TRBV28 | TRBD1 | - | CASRAGTGRSYTF | TGTGCCAGCCGAGCTGGGACAGGGAGGAGCTACACCTTC
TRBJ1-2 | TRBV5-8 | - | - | CASSLGQAFSANYGYTF | TGTGCCAGCAGCTTGGGGCAGGCTTTCTCGGCTAACTATGGCTACACCTTC
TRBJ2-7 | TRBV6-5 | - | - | CAVRRTELYEQYF | TGTGCCGTTAGACGGACAGAACTTTACGAGCAGTACTTC
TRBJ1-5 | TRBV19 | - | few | CASNGGAGDVNQPQHF | TGTGCCAGTAACGGAGGGGCCGGGGATGTGAATCAGCCCCAGCATTTT
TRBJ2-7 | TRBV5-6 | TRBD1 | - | CASKPGQGVLYEQYF | TGTGCCAGCAAGCCGGGACAGGGTGTTTTGTACGAGCAGTACTTC
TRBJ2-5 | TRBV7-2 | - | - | CASSPGRGASHETQYF | TGTGCCAGCAGTCCAGGCCGGGGGGCCTCTCATGAGACCCAGTACTTC
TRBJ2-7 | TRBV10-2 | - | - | CASREGGTGSYEQYF | TGCGCCAGCAGAGAAGGGGGGACGGGCTCCTACGAGCAGTACTTC
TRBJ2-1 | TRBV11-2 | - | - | CASTISIGQPYNEQFF | TGTGCCAGCACCATTTCTATAGGACAGCCTTACAATGAGCAGTTCTTC
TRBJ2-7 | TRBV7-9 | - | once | CASSLDLAREQYF | TGTGCCAGCAGCTTAGACCTCGCTCGCGAGCAGTACTTC
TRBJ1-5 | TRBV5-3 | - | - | CARSLRRKVGSNQPQHF | TGTGCCAGAAGCTTGAGGAGGAAGGTTGGCAGCAATCAGCCCCAGCATTTT
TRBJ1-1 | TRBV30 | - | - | CAWGMANTEAFF | TGTGCCTGGGGAATGGCGAACACTGAAGCTTTCTTT
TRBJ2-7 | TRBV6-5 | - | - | CASSYEMDSYEQYF | TGTGCCAGCAGTTACGAAATGGATTCCTACGAGCAGTACTTC
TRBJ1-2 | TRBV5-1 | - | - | CASSSGQIAGGGGYGYTF | TGCGCCAGCAGCTCCGGACAGATCGCCGGGGGTGGTGGGTATGGCTACACCTTC
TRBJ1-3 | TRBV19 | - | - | CASSRQVSGNTIYF | TGTGCCAGTAGTAGACAGGTCTCTGGAAACACCATATATTTT
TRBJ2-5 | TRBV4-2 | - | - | CASSQPAVENQETQYF | TGTGCCAGCAGCCAACCCGCCGTAGAAAACCAAGAGACCCAGTACTTC
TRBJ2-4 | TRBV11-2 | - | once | CASSPSRGGNIQYF | TGTGCCAGCAGCCCTTCCAGGGGGGGAAACATTCAGTACTTC
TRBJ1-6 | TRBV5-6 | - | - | CASSLVAGKGNSPLHF | TGTGCCAGCAGCTTGGTGGCAGGGAAGGGCAATTCACCCCTCCACTTT
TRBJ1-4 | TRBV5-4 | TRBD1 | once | CASSLGGAANEKLFF | TGTGCCAGCAGCTTAGGGGGCGCGGCTAATGAAAAACTGTTTTTT
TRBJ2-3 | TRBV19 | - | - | CASSLNDPDTQYF | TGTGCCAGTAGTTTAAACGACCCAGATACGCAGTATTTT
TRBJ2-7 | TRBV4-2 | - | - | CASSQGLGNSLTYEQYF | TGTGCCAGCAGCCAAGGACTCGGTAACAGTCTTACCTACGAGCAGTACTTC
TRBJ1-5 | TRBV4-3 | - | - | CASSQDLPSQPQHF | TGCGCCAGCAGCCAAGATCTGCCCAGTCAGCCCCAGCATTTT